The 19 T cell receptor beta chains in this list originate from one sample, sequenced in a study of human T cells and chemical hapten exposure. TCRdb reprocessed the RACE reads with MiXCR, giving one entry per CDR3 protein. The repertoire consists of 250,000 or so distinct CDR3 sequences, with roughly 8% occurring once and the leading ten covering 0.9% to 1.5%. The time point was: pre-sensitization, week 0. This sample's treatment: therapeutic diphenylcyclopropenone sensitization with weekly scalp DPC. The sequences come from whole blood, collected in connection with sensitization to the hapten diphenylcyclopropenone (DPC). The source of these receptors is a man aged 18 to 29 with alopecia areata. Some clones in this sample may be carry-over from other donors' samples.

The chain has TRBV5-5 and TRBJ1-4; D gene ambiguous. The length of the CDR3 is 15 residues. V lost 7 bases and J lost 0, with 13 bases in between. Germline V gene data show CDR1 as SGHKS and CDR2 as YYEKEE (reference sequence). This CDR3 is CASVAAVATNEKLFF. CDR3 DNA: TGTGCCAGCGTGGCCGCCGTTGCAACTAATGAAAAACTGTTTTTT.

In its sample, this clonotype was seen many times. The CDR3 nucleotides read TGCAGCGGGGGGGACTACACAGATACGCAGTATTTT. This sequence encodes CSGGDYTDTQYF. The chain carries TRBV29-1 and TRBJ2-3; the match to TRBD2 covers 7 bases. After removal of 7 bases from V and 2 bases from J, the junction contained 3 bases not matched to a gene. The CDR3 has 12 residues. Germline V gene sequence: CDR1 SQVTM, CDR2 ANQGSEA.

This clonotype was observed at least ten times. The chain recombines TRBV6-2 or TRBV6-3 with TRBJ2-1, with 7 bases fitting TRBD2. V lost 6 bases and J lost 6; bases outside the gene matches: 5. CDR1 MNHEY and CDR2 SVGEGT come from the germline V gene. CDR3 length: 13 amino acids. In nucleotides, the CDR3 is TGTGCCAGCAGCCGGGGGGAGGTCAATGAGCAGTTCTTC. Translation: CASSRGEVNEQFF.

The CDR3 is CASSSADSRYEQYF. In nucleotides, the CDR3 is TGTGCCAGCAGTTCTGCGGACAGTAGATACGAGCAGTACTTC. The chain recombines TRBV28 with TRBJ2-7, with D possibly being TRBD1 (6 bases). Germline loops: CDR1 MDHEN, CDR2 SYDVKM. V lost 4 bases and J lost 4, with 14 bases in between. CDR3 size: 14 residues.

The CDR3: CSGLWGREAFF. CDR3 nucleotide sequence: TGCAGCGGTCTTTGGGGGCGCGAAGCTTTCTTT. The J gene is TRBJ1-1, the V gene TRBV29-1; D perhaps matches TRBD1 (6 bases). The germline V gene has CDR1 SQVTM and CDR2 ANQGSEA. Trimming cost V 7 bases and J 8 bases, with 14 bases left between them. The CDR3 has 11 amino acids.

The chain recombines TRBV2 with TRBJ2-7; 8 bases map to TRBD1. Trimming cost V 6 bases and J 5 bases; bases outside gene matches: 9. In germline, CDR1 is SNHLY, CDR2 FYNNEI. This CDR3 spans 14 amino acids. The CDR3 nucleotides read TGTGCCAGCAGAATATCCCGGACAGGGCACGAGCAGTACTTC. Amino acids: CASRISRTGHEQYF.

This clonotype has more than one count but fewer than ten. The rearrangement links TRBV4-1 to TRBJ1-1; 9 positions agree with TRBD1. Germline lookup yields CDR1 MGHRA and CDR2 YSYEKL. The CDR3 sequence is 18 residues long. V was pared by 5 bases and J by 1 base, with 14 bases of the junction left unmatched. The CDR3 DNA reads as TGCGCCAGCAGCACCCCGCCGGGACAGGGAAGGACGAACACTGAAGCTTTCTTT. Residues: CASSTPPGQGRTNTEAFF.

CDR3 residues: CSARGPVKSVDTQYF. CDR3 DNA sequence: TGCAGTGCCCGAGGACCCGTTAAGTCGGTAGATACGCAGTATTTT. This chain joins TRBV20-1 and TRBJ2-3; D is unresolved. Germline CDR1 and CDR2: DFQATT and SNEGSKA (reference sequence). V shed 6 bases and J shed 5 bases, with 21 bases lying between them. This CDR3 comprises 15 residues.

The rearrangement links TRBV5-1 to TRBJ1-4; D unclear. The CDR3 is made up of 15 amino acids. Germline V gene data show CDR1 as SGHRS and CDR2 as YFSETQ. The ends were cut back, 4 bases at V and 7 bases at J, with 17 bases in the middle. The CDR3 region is CASSPSRPIFEKLFF. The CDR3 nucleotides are TGCGCCAGCAGCCCCTCCCGCCCTATTTTTGAAAAACTGTTTTTT.

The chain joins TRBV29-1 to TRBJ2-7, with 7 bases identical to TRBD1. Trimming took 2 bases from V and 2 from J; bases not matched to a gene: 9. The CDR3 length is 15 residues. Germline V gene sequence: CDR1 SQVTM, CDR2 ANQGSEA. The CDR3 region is CSVEYGRQGAYEQYF. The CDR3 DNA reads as TGCAGCGTTGAATACGGTAGGCAGGGGGCCTACGAGCAGTACTTC.

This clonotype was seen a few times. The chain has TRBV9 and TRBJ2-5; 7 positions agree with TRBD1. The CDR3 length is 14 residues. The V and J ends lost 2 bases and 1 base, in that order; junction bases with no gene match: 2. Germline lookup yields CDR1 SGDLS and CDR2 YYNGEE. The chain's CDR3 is CASSVWDSQETQYF. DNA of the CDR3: TGTGCCAGCAGCGTGTGGGACAGCCAAGAGACCCAGTACTTC.

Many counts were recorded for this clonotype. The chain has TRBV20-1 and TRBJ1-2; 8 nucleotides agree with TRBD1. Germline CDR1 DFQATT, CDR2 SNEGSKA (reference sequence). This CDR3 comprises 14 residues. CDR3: CGMTGDASDYGYTF. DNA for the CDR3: TGCGGAATGACAGGGGACGCCTCTGATTATGGCTACACCTTC.

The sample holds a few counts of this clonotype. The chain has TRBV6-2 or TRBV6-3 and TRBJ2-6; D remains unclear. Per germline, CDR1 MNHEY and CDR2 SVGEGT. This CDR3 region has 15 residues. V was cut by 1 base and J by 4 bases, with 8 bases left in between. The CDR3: CASSYFGTGANVLTF. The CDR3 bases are TGTGCCAGCAGTTACTTTGGTACCGGGGCCAACGTCCTGACTTTC.

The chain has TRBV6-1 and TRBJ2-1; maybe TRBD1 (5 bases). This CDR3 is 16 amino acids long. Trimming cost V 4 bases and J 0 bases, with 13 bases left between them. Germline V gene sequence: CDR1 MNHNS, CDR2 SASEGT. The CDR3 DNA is TGTGCCAGCAGTGGATCCCGGACAATCTCCTACAATGAGCAGTTCTTC. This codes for CASSGSRTISYNEQFF.

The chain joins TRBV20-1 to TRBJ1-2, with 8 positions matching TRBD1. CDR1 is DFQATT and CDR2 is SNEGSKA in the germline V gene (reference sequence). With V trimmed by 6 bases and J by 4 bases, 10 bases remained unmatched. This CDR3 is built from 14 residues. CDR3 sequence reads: CSAPQDRAAYGYTF. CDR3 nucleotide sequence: TGCAGTGCCCCACAGGACAGGGCGGCCTATGGCTACACCTTC.

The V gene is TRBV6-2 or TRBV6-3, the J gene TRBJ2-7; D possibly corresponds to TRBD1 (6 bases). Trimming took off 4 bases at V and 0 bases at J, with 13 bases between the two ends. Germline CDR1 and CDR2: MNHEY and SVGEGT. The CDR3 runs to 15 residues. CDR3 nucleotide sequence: TGTGCCAGCAGTTCGCCTGGACAGCCCTCCTACGAGCAGTACGTC. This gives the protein CASSSPGQPSYEQYV.

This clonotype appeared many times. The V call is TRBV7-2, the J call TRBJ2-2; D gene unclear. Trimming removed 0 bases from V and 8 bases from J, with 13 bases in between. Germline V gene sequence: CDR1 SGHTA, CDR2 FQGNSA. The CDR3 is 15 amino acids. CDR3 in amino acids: CASSLAGLAAGELFF. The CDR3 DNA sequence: TGTGCCAGCAGCTTAGCGGGTCTGGCAGCGGGGGAGCTGTTTTTT.

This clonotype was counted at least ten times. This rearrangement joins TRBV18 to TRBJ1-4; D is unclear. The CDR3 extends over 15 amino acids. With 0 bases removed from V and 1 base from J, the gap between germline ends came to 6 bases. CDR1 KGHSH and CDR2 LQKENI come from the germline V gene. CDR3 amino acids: CASSPPGETNEKLFF. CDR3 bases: TGTGCCAGCTCACCACCAGGTGAAACTAATGAAAAACTGTTTTTT.

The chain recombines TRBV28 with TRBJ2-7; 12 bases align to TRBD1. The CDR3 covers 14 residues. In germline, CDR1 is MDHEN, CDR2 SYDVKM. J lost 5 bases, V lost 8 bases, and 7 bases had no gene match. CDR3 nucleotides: TGTGCCAGCGTAGGGACAGGGGGCATCCACGAGCAGTACTTC. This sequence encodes CASVGTGGIHEQYF.